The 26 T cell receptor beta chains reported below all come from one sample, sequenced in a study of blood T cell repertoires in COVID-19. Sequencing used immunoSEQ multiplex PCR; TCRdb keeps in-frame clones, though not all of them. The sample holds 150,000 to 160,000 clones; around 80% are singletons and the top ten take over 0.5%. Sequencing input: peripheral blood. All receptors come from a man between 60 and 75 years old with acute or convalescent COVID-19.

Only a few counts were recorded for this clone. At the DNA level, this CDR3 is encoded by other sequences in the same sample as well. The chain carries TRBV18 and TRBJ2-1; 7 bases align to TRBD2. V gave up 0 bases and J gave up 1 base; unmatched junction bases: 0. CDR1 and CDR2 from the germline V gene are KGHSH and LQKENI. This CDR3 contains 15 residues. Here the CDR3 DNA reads TGTGCCAGCTCACCACCGGGGGGGTCCTACAATGAGCAGTTCTTC. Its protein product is CASSPPGGSYNEQFF.

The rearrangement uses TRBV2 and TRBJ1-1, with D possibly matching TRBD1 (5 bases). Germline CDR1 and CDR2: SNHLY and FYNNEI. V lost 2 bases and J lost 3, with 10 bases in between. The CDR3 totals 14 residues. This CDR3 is CASSETRGDTEAFF. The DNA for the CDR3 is TGTGCCAGCAGTGAAACTCGGGGGGACACTGAAGCTTTCTTT.

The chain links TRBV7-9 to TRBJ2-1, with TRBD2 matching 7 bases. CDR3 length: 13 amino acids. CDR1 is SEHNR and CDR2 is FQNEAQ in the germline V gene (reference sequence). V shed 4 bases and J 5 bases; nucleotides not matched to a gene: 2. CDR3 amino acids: CASSWSGDNEQFF. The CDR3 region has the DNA TGTGCCAGCAGCTGGAGCGGGGACAATGAGCAGTTCTTC.

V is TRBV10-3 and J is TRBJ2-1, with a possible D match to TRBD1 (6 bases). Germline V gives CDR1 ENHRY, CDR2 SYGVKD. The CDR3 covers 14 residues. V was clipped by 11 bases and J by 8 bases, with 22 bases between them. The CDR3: CAGSMGAPSHEQFF. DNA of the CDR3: TGTGCCGGATCAATGGGGGCGCCTAGTCATGAGCAGTTCTTC.

The DNA for the CDR3 is TGTGCCAGCAGTTCGGGTGGGGCGGGAGCGCGAAACGAGCAGTACTTC. It yields the protein CASSSGGAGARNEQYF. The gene calls are TRBV28 and TRBJ2-7; 7 nucleotides align to TRBD2. The CDR3 consists of 16 residues. Germline V gene sequence: CDR1 MDHEN, CDR2 SYDVKM. The J segment lost 5 bases and the V segment lost 4 bases, leaving 14 bases of the junction unmatched.

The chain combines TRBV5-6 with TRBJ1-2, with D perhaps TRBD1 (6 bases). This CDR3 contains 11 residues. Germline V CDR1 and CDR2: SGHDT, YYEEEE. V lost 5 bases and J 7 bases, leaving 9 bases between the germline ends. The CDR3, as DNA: TGTGCCAGCAGATTGACAGGTGGCTACACCTTC. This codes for CASRLTGGYTF.

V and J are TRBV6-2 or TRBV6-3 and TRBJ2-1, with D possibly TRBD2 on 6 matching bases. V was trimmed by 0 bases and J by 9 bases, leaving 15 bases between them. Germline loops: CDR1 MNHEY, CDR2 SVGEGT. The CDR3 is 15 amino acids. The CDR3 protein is CASSYSRLEGSEQFF. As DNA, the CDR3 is TGTGCCAGCAGTTACTCCCGATTGGAGGGGAGTGAGCAGTTCTTC.

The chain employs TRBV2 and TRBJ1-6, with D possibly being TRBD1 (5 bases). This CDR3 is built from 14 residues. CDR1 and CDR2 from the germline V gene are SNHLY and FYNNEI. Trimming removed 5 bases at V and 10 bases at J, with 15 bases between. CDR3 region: CASSRQRRESPLHF. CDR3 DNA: TGTGCCAGCAGTCGACAGAGGCGGGAATCACCCCTCCACTTT. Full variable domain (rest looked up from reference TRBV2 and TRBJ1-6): EPEVTQTPSHQVTQMGQEVILRCVPISNHLYFYWYRQILGQKVEFLVSFYNNEISEKSEIFDDQFSVERPDGSNFTLKIRSTKLEDSAMYFCASSRQRRESPLHFGNGTRLTVT.

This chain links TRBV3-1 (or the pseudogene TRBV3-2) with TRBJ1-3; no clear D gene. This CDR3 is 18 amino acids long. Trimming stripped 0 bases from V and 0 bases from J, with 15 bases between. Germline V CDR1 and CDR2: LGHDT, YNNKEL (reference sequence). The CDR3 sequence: CASSQDYGVRHSGNTIYF. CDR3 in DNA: TGTGCCAGCAGCCAAGATTACGGAGTGCGGCACTCTGGAAACACCATATATTTT.

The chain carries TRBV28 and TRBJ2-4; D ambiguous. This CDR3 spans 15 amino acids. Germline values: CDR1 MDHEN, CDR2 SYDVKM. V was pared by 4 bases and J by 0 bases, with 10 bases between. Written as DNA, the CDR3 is TGTGCCAGCAGTTCTCCCAGACTAGCCAAAAACATTCAGTACTTC. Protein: CASSSPRLAKNIQYF. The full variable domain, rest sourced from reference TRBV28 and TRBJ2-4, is DVKVTQSSRYLVKRTGEKVFLECVQDMDHENMFWYRQDPGLGLRLIYFSYDVKMKEKGDIPEGYSVSREKKERFSLILESASTNQTSMYLCASSSPRLAKNIQYFGAGTRLSVL.

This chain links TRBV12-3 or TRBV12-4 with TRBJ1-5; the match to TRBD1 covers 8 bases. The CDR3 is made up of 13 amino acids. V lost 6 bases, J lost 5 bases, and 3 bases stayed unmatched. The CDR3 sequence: CASRPGGDQPQHF. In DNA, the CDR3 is TGTGCCAGCAGGCCAGGGGGCGATCAGCCCCAGCATTTT.

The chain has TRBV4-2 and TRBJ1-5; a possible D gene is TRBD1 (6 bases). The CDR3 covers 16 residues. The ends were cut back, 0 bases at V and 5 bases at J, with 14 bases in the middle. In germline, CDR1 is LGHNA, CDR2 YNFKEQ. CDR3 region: CASSQDFGGAHQPQHF. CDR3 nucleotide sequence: TGTGCCAGCAGCCAAGATTTTGGGGGCGCGCATCAGCCCCAGCATTTT.

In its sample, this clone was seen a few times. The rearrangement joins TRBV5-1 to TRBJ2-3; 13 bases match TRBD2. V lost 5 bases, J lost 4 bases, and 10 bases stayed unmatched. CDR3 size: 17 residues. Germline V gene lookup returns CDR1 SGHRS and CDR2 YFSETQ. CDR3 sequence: CASRVTTSGRIADTQYF. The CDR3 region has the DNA TGCGCCAGCAGGGTAACGACTAGCGGGAGGATTGCAGATACGCAGTATTTT.

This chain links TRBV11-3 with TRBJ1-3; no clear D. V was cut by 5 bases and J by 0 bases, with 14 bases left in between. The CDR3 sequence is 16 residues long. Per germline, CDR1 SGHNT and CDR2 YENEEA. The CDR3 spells CASSPILTISGNTIYF. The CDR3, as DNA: TGTGCCAGCAGCCCGATCTTGACAATCTCTGGAAACACCATATATTTT.

CDR3 bases: TGTGCCAGCAGCTCGGGACAGGGACCGAACACCGGGGAGCTGTTTTTT. This gives the protein CASSSGQGPNTGELFF. The chain uses TRBV7-6 and TRBJ2-2, with 9 bases that match TRBD1. The CDR3 runs 16 residues. V dropped 4 bases and J dropped 0; count of bases not matched to a gene: 3. Germline values: CDR1 SGHVS, CDR2 FNYEAQ.

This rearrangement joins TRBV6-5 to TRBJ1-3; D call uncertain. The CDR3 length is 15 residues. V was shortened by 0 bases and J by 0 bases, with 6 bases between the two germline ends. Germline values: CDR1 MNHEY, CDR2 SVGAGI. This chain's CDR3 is CASSYSGDSGNTIYF. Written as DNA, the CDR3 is TGTGCCAGCAGTTACTCGGGAGACTCTGGAAACACCATATATTTT.

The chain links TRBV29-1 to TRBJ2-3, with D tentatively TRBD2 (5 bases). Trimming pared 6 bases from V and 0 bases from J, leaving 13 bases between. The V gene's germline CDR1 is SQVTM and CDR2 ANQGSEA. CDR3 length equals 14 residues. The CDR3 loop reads CSVRGWISTDTQYF. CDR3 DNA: TGCAGCGTACGAGGGTGGATAAGCACAGATACGCAGTATTTT.

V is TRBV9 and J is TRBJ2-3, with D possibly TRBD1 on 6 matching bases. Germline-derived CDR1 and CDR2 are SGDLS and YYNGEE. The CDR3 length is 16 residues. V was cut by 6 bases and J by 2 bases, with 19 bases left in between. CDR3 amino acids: CASIEYRDMNTDTQYF. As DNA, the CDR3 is TGTGCCAGCATCGAATATCGGGACATGAACACAGATACGCAGTATTTT.

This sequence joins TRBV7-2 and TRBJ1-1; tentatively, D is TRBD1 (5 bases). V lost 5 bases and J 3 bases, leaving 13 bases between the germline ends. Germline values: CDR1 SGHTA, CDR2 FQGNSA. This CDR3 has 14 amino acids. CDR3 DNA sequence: TGTGCCAGCAGCCGTGGAAGGGGCTACACTGAAGCTTTCTTT. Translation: CASSRGRGYTEAFF.

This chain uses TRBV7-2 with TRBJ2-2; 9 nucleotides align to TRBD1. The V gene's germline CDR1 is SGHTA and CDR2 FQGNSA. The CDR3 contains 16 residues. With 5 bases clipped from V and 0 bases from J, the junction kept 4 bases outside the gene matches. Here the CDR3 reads CASSLGQGPNTGELFF. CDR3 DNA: TGTGCCAGCAGCCTAGGACAGGGGCCGAACACCGGGGAGCTGTTTTTT.

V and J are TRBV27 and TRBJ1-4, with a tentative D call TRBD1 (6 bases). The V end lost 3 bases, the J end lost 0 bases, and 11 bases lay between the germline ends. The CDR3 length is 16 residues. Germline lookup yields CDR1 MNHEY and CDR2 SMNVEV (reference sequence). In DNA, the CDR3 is TGTGCCAGCAGTTTCCAACAGGGTTCAACTAATGAAAAACTGTTTTTT. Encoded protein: CASSFQQGSTNEKLFF.

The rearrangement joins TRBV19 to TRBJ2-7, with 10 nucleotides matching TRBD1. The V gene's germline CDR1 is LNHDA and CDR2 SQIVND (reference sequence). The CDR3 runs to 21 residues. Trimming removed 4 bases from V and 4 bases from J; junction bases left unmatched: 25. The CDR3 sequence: CASSKSPAWTGGESGTYEQYF. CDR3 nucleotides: TGTGCCAGTAGTAAGAGCCCCGCGTGGACAGGGGGAGAAAGCGGCACTTACGAGCAGTACTTC.

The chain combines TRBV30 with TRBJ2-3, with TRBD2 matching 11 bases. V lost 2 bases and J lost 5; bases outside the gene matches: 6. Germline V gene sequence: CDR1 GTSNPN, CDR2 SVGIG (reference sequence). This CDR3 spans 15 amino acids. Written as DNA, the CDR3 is TGTGCCTGGAGTCCGGGACTAGCGGCGCGAGATACGCAGTATTTT. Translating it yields CAWSPGLAARDTQYF.

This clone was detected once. CDR3: CASSQEPLTSGTIGEQFF. The CDR3 nucleotides are TGCGCCAGCAGCCAAGAACCTCTGACTAGCGGGACTATAGGTGAGCAGTTCTTC. The V and J genes are TRBV4-3 and TRBJ2-1, with 11 positions matching TRBD2. V trimming: 0 bases; J trimming: 9 bases; junction bases outside the gene matches: 13. This CDR3 comprises 18 residues. The germline V gene encodes CDR1 LGHNA and CDR2 YSLEER.

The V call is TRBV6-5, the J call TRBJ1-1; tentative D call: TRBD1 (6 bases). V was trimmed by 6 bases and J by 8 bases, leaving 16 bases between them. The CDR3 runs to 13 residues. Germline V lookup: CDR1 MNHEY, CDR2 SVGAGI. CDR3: CASSPDSLGEAFF. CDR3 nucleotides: TGTGCCAGCAGCCCGGACAGCCTCGGGGAAGCTTTCTTT.

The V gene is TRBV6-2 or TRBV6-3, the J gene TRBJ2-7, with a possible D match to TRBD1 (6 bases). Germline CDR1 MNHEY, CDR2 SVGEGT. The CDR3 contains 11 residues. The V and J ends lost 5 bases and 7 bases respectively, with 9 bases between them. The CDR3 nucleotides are TGTGCCAGCAGTACAGGGTGGGAGCAGTACTTC. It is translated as CASSTGWEQYF.